Following are 16 T cell receptor beta chains from one sample sequenced in a study of T cell responses to AZD1222 COVID-19 vaccine. The table came from immunoSEQ multiplex PCR; TCRdb's copy has only in-frame clones and leaves some out. The sample carries 150,000 to 200,000 clones, just over 90% recorded once. Here the sequenced sample was peripheral blood, taken on day 0 of AZD1222 vaccination. Source of these receptors: an adult in good health.

The V gene is TRBV27, the J gene TRBJ1-2; TRBD1 is a possible D gene (6 bases). The CDR3 covers 15 residues. Trimming cost V 4 bases and J 8 bases, with 20 bases left between them. Germline V gives CDR1 MNHEY, CDR2 SMNVEV (reference sequence). CDR3 protein: CASSSTPRGGRGYTF. The CDR3 DNA reads TGTGCCAGCAGTTCCACTCCCCGGGGGGGGCGAGGCTACACCTTC.

In the case of this clone: Different DNA sequences within this sample yield the same CDR3. V is TRBV24-1 and J is TRBJ1-5; D perhaps matches TRBD1 (5 bases). The germline CDR1 and CDR2 sequences are KGHDR and SFDVKD. The CDR3 sequence is 12 residues long. V shed 4 bases and J shed 9 bases, with 9 bases lying between them. CDR3: CATSDLTGPQHF. The CDR3 DNA is TGTGCCACCAGTGACCTCACAGGGCCCCAGCATTTT.

The genes are TRBV6-5 and TRBJ2-1, with 9 bases fitting TRBD1. Per germline, CDR1 MNHEY and CDR2 SVGAGI. The V segment lost 5 bases and the J segment 3 bases; nucleotides outside the gene matches: 5. CDR3 size: 15 residues. The CDR3 sequence is CASSPYRGRYNEQFF. CDR3 sequence (DNA): TGTGCCAGCAGTCCTTACAGGGGGCGCTACAATGAGCAGTTCTTC.

The rearrangement links TRBV12-3 or TRBV12-4 to TRBJ2-1; D is unclear. This CDR3 contains 13 residues. The V gene lost 5 bases and the J gene lost 6 bases, with 11 bases spanning the gap. The CDR3 sequence: CASSQTFGNEQFF. Written as DNA, the CDR3 is TGTGCCAGCAGTCAAACTTTTGGCAATGAGCAGTTCTTC.

V usage is TRBV4-1 and J usage is TRBJ1-3; D remains ambiguous. The germline V gene encodes CDR1 MGHRA and CDR2 YSYEKL. V dropped 0 bases and J dropped 3 bases, with 9 bases sitting between them. This CDR3 comprises 15 residues. In DNA, the CDR3 is TGCGCCAGCAGCCAAGAGATGGGTTTTGGAAACACCATATATTTT. It yields the protein CASSQEMGFGNTIYF.

V is TRBV7-2 and J is TRBJ1-5; 9 positions match TRBD1. V was pared by 1 base and J by 3 bases, with 4 bases of the junction left unmatched. Germline CDR1 and CDR2: SGHTA and FQGNSA. CDR3 length: 16 residues. For the CDR3, the DNA is TGTGCCAGCAGCTTAGGGTGGGACAGGGACAATCAGCCCCAGCATTTT. Translated, it gives CASSLGWDRDNQPQHF.

The V call is TRBV5-1, the J call TRBJ2-1, with 7 bases lining up with TRBD1. The length of the CDR3 is 14 residues. J lost 7 bases, V lost 4 bases, and 8 bases had no gene match. Per the germline V gene, CDR1 is SGHRS and CDR2 is YFSETQ. The CDR3 coding sequence is TGCGCCAGCAGCCCAGGTGACAGGGAAAATGAGCAGTTCTTC. Encoded protein: CASSPGDRENEQFF.

The chain has TRBV5-6 and TRBJ1-2; unclear D gene. Trimming cost V 0 bases and J 8 bases, with 11 bases left between them. The CDR3 contains 13 residues. CDR1 is SGHDT and CDR2 is YYEEEE in the germline V gene. CDR3 sequence (DNA): TGTGCCAGCAGCTTGGTTTCGGGCCGGGGCTACACCTTC. Amino acid sequence: CASSLVSGRGYTF.

The chain carries TRBV3-1 (or the pseudogene TRBV3-2) and TRBJ2-2; D remains unclear. CDR1 and CDR2 from the germline V gene are LGHDT and YNNKEL (reference sequence). V was cut by 1 base and J by 4 bases, with 7 bases left in between. The CDR3 covers 14 residues. CDR3 in amino acids: CASSQADGTGELFF. In nucleotides, the CDR3 is TGTGCCAGCAGCCAAGCTGACGGCACCGGGGAGCTGTTTTTT.

The rearrangement links TRBV29-1 to TRBJ1-2; a weak D match, TRBD1 (5 bases). V was trimmed by 3 bases and J by 4 bases, leaving 9 bases between them. This CDR3 is 12 amino acids long. Germline CDR1 SQVTM, CDR2 ANQGSEA. The CDR3 loop is CSVDQGLYGYTF. Here the CDR3 DNA reads TGCAGCGTTGACCAGGGCCTCTATGGCTACACCTTC.

CDR3: CASSLSGTEAFF. Here the CDR3 DNA reads TGTGCCAGCAGCTTAAGCGGGACAGAAGCTTTCTTT. The chain couples TRBV11-3 to TRBJ1-1, with a possible D match to TRBD1 (6 bases). Germline V lookup: CDR1 SGHNT, CDR2 YENEEA. This CDR3 contains 12 residues. The germline V and J ends were trimmed by 2 bases and 8 bases, with 9 bases remaining between them. The full variable domain, rest sourced from reference TRBV11-3 and TRBJ1-1, is EAGVVQSPRYKIIEKKQPVAFWCNPISGHNTLYWYLQNLGQGPELLIRYENEEAVDDSQLPKDRFSAERLKGVDSTLKIQPAELGDSAVYLCASSLSGTEAFFGQGTRLTVV.

The V and J genes are TRBV6-5 and TRBJ2-4; D is undetermined. Germline assignment: CDR1 MNHEY and CDR2 SVGAGI. The CDR3 is 15 amino acids. Trimming took 0 bases from V and 2 from J, leaving 8 bases between them. The CDR3 sequence is CASSYSAVPKNIQYF. For the CDR3, the DNA is TGTGCCAGCAGTTACTCGGCCGTTCCCAAAAACATTCAGTACTTC.

This clone has just a few counts. The CDR3 spells CASRAPSGDTQYF. CDR3 coding DNA: TGTGCCAGCAGAGCGCCTTCTGGAGATACGCAGTATTTT. The J gene is TRBJ2-3, the V gene TRBV6-4; D is unclear. The CDR3 extends over 13 amino acids. Germline CDR1 and CDR2: MRHNA and SNTAGT. Trimming cost V 6 bases and J 5 bases, with 12 bases left between them.

V usage is TRBV19 and J usage is TRBJ1-2; 9 nucleotides line up with TRBD1. CDR3 length: 12 residues. V lost 6 bases to trimming and J lost 7 bases; unmatched junction nucleotides: 3. Germline lookup yields CDR1 LNHDA and CDR2 SQIVND (reference sequence). CDR3 in DNA: TGTGCCAGTAGACAGGGGGCAGGTGGCTACACCTTC. Its protein is CASRQGAGGYTF.

This chain joins TRBV14 and TRBJ1-1; TRBD1 agrees at 8 bases. V was clipped by 6 bases and J by 7 bases; unmatched bases: 4. Germline-derived CDR1 and CDR2 are SGHDN and FVKESK. CDR3 size: 12 residues. CDR3 sequence (DNA): TGTGCCAGCAGTCGGACAGGGCGTGAAGCTTTCTTT. This encodes CASSRTGREAFF.

The table lists this clone with a count of one. The chain carries TRBV7-2 and TRBJ1-1; weak D call: TRBD1 (5 bases). The V gene's germline CDR1 is SGHTA and CDR2 FQGNSA. The length of the CDR3 is 15 residues. The ends were cut back, 5 bases at V and 1 base at J, with 14 bases in the middle. The CDR3 here is CASSMDGGWNTEAFF. The CDR3 DNA reads TGTGCCAGCAGCATGGACGGGGGATGGAACACTGAAGCTTTCTTT.